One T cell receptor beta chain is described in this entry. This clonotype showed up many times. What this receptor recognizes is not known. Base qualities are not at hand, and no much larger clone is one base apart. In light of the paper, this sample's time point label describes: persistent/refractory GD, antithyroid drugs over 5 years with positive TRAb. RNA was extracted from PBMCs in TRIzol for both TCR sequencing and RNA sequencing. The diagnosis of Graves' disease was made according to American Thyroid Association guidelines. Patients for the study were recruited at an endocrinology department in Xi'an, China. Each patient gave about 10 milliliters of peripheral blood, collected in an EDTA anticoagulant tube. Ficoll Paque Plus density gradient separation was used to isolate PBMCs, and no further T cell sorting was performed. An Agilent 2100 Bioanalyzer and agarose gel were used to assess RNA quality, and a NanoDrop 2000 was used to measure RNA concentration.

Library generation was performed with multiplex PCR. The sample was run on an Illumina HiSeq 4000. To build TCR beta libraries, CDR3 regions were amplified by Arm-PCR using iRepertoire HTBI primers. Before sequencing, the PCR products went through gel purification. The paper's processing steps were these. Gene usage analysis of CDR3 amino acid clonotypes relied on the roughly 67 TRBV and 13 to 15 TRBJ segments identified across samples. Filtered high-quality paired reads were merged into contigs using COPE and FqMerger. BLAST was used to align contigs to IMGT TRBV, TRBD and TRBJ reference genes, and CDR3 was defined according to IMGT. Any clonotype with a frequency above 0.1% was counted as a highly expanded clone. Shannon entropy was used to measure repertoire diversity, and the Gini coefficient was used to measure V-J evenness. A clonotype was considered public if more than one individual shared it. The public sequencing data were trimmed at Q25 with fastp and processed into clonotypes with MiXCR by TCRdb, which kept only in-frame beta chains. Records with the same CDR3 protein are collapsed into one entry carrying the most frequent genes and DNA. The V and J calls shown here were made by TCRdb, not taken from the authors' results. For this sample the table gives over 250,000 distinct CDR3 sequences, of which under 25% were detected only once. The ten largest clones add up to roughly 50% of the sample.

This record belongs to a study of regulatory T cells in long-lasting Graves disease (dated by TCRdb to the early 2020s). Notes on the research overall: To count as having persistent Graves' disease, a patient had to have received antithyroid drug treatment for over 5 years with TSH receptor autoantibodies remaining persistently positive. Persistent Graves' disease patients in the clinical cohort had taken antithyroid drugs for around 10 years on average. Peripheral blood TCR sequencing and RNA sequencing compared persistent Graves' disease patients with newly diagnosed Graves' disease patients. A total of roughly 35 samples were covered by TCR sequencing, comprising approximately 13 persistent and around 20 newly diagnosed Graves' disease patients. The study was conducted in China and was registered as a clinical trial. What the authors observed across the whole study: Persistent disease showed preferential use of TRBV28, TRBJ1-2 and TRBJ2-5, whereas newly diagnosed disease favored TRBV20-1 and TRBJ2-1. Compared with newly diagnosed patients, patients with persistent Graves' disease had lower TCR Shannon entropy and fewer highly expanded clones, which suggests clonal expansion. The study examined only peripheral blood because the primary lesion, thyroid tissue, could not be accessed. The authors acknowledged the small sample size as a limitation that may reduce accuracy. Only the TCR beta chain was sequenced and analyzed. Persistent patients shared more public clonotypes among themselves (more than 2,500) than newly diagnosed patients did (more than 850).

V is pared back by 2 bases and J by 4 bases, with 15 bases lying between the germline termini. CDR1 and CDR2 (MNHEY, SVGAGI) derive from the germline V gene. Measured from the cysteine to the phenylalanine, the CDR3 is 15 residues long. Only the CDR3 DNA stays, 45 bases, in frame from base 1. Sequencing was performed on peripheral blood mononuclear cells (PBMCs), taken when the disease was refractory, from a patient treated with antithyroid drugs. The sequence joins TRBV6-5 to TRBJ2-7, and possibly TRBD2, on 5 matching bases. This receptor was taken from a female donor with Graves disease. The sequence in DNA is TGTGCCAGCAGTTACGGTCTAGCAAGCGGATACGAGCAGTACTTC. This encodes CASSYGLASGYEQYF.